This T cell receptor beta chain was identified in a study of CD8 T cells in Susac syndrome. The wider study: Intravenous immunoglobulin alone or corticosteroids were being given to patients with Susac syndrome at blood draw, unless they were therapy-naive.

Roughly 0.5 to 1 ug RNA was reverse transcribed with random hexamers. TCRdb recomputed calls from the immunoSEQ multiplex PCR reads with MiXCR, one row per CDR3 protein. The sample shows 75,000 to 100,000 distinct CDR3 sequences, around 95% of them seen only once. The CDR3 length is 14 residues. From germline, CDR1 is MGHRA and CDR2 YSYEKL. Trimming cost V 4 bases and J 3 bases, with 10 bases left between them. This clonotype was sampled from a human donor with Susac syndrome. This rearrangement joins TRBV4-1 to TRBJ1-3; D uncertain. Sequencing was done on a sample of CD8+ T cells from PBMCs. The CDR3 DNA is TGCGCCAGCAGCCCCGGGAATAGTGGAAACACCATATATTTT. This codes for CASSPGNSGNTIYF.